Below, 19 T cell receptor beta chains from the same sample are listed, as sequenced in a study of blood T cell repertoires in COVID-19. Repertoires were generated with immunoSEQ multiplex PCR, while TCRdb's copy carries only in-frame clones and drops some. The table has about 140,000 clones, over 80% seen once. The material sequenced was peripheral blood. The receptors come from a man aged 50-60 years with active COVID-19.

This clone is a singleton in its sample. The gene calls are TRBV4-1 and TRBJ1-6; D unclear. CDR1 and CDR2 from the germline V gene are MGHRA and YSYEKL. The CDR3 runs 15 residues. Trimming took 4 bases from V and 3 from J, leaving 10 bases between them. The CDR3: CASSLEVLYNSPLHF. In DNA, the CDR3 is TGCGCCAGCAGCCTGGAGGTCCTCTATAATTCACCCCTCCACTTT.

V is TRBV19 and J is TRBJ1-5, with 11 bases lining up with TRBD1. The ends lost 8 bases at V and 1 base at J; junction bases unmatched: 7. The CDR3 runs to 16 residues. CDR1 is LNHDA, CDR2 SQIVND, per germline (reference sequence). The CDR3 here is CASSPGQGVSNQPQHF. CDR3 DNA sequence: TGTGCCAGTTCTCCGGGACAGGGGGTCAGCAATCAGCCCCAGCATTTT.

The chain couples TRBV7-9 to TRBJ2-5; no reliable D call. The V gene's germline CDR1 is SEHNR and CDR2 FQNEAQ (reference sequence). V was cut by 5 bases and J by 5 bases, with 18 bases left in between. This CDR3 is 15 amino acids long. The DNA for the CDR3 is TGTGCCAGCAGCCACGGGTCCTCCCGAGGTGAGACCCAGTACTTC. Residues: CASSHGSSRGETQYF.

This clone occurred a few times. The chain employs TRBV6-5 and TRBJ1-2; D is uncertain. CDR3 size: 13 residues. From germline, CDR1 is MNHEY and CDR2 SVGAGI. V dropped 4 bases and J dropped 5 bases, with 11 bases sitting between them. The CDR3 here is CASSSQFAYGYTF. CDR3 in DNA: TGTGCCAGCAGTTCCCAATTTGCGTATGGCTACACCTTC.

J is TRBJ1-5 and V is TRBV28; D might be TRBD1 (5 bases). The CDR3 has 15 amino acids. Germline V gene lookup returns CDR1 MDHEN and CDR2 SYDVKM. V was shortened by 6 bases and J by 3 bases, with 15 bases between the two germline ends. The CDR3 reads CASSLLQGNNQPQHF. CDR3 DNA: TGTGCCAGCAGCCTACTTCAGGGTAACAATCAGCCCCAGCATTTT.

This chain links TRBV7-2 with TRBJ2-7, with 9 nucleotides matching TRBD1. V was clipped by 5 bases and J by 4 bases; unmatched bases: 12. Germline V CDR1 and CDR2: SGHTA, FQGNSA. The CDR3 is 16 residues long. CDR3 loop: CASSPREGTGTYEQYF. For the CDR3, the DNA is TGTGCCAGCAGCCCCCGAGAGGGGACAGGGACATACGAGCAGTACTTC.

This chain joins TRBV7-9 and TRBJ1-1; D might be TRBD1 (5 bases). The germline V gene encodes CDR1 SEHNR and CDR2 FQNEAQ (reference sequence). V was clipped by 1 base and J by 4 bases, with 13 bases between them. The CDR3 extends over 15 amino acids. The CDR3 protein is CASSLVGAGGTEAFF. The DNA for the CDR3 is TGTGCCAGCAGCTTAGTTGGGGCCGGGGGCACTGAAGCTTTCTTT.

The chain recombines TRBV3-1 (or the pseudogene TRBV3-2) with TRBJ2-3; 10 bases line up with TRBD2. CDR1 is LGHDT, CDR2 YNNKEL, per germline (reference sequence). There are 16 residues in the CDR3. The V gene end was trimmed by 4 bases and the J gene end by 6 bases; junction bases not matched to a gene: 10. Written as DNA, the CDR3 is TGTGCCAGCAGCCCCTGGATCGGTAGCGGGGGGGATACGCAGTATTTT. It yields the protein CASSPWIGSGGDTQYF.

The chain recombines TRBV3-1 (or the pseudogene TRBV3-2) with TRBJ1-1, with 8 bases aligning to TRBD1. Losses at the gene ends were 3 bases for V and 6 bases for J; bases not matched to a gene: 3. Germline loops: CDR1 LGHDT, CDR2 YNNKEL (reference sequence). The CDR3 spans 13 residues. The CDR3 DNA sequence: TGTGCCAGCAGCCAGTGGACAGGGCCTGAAGCTTTCTTT. Translation gives CASSQWTGPEAFF.

This sequence joins TRBV6-5 and TRBJ1-5; 7 nucleotides match TRBD1. There are 15 residues in the CDR3. V shed 7 bases and J 9 bases; nucleotides not matched to a gene: 15. Per the germline V gene, CDR1 is MNHEY and CDR2 is SVGAGI. The CDR3 DNA reads TGTGCCAGCATACCAGGGCAGGGGGTTCCCGGGCCCCAGCATTTT. This translates into CASIPGQGVPGPQHF.

The rearrangement uses TRBV2 and TRBJ1-6; D ambiguous. Germline loops: CDR1 SNHLY, CDR2 FYNNEI. The CDR3 is 13 amino acids. V lost 1 base and J lost 11, with 9 bases in between. CDR3 residues: CASSEGMEAPLHF. The CDR3, as DNA: TGTGCCAGCAGTGAAGGTATGGAGGCACCCCTCCACTTT. Drawing the rest from reference TRBV2 and TRBJ1-6, the complete variable domain is EPEVTQTPSHQVTQMGQEVILRCVPISNHLYFYWYRQILGQKVEFLVSFYNNEISEKSEIFDDQFSVERPDGSNFTLKIRSTKLEDSAMYFCASSEGMEAPLHFGNGTRLTVT.

Turning to this clone: The sample has other DNA sequences that encode this CDR3 too. V gene TRBV5-1 combines with J gene TRBJ2-3; 10 bases fit TRBD2. Germline V gene data show CDR1 as SGHRS and CDR2 as YFSETQ. Unmatched junction bases numbered 4, after V lost 2 bases and J lost 4 bases. The CDR3 is 15 residues long. CDR3 residues: CASSFSGGAADTQYF. The CDR3 DNA follows: TGCGCCAGCAGCTTCAGCGGGGGGGCAGCAGATACGCAGTATTTT.

V is TRBV5-4 and J is TRBJ1-2, with a tentative D call TRBD1 (5 bases). The ends were cut back, 1 base at V and 2 bases at J, with 12 bases in the middle. Germline V gene sequence: CDR1 SGHNT, CDR2 YYREEE (reference sequence). This CDR3 comprises 15 residues. The CDR3 region is CASSLYVGGNYGYTF. The CDR3 DNA reads TGTGCCAGCAGCTTGTACGTGGGGGGAAACTATGGCTACACCTTC.

The chain links TRBV18 to TRBJ1-1; weak D call: TRBD1 (5 bases). V gave up 2 bases and J gave up 11 bases, with 18 bases separating them. The CDR3 extends over 14 amino acids. The germline V gene encodes CDR1 KGHSH and CDR2 LQKENI. CDR3 bases: TGTGCCAGCTCACCATCCGGGACTCATCTCTGGGCTTTCTTT. It codes for CASSPSGTHLWAFF. The entire variable domain, with the rest obtained from reference TRBV18 and TRBJ1-1, is as follows: NAGVMQNPRHLVRRRGQEARLRCSPMKGHSHVYWYRQLPEEGLKFMVYLQKENIIDESGMPKERFSAEFPKEGPSILRIQQVVRGDSAAYFCASSPSGTHLWAFFGQGTRLTVV.

V usage is TRBV12-5 and J usage is TRBJ2-5; D gene ambiguous. Trimming removed 5 bases from V and 7 bases from J, with 8 bases in between. The CDR3 consists of 11 residues. The germline gives CDR1 LGHNT, CDR2 FRNRAP. The CDR3 coding sequence is TGTGCTAGTGGTAATTCGGGGACCCAGTACTTC. This encodes CASGNSGTQYF.

The rearrangement links TRBV4-3 to TRBJ1-2; no firm D call. The CDR3 extends over 15 amino acids. V shed 0 bases and J shed 2 bases, with 10 bases lying between them. Germline V gene lookup returns CDR1 LGHNA and CDR2 YSLEER. The CDR3 DNA follows: TGCGCCAGCAGCCAAGATTCGGCCGGGAACTATGGCTACACCTTC. This translates into CASSQDSAGNYGYTF.

The V gene is TRBV10-3, the J gene TRBJ2-6, with 7 bases identical to TRBD1. V lost 10 bases and J lost 4; bases outside the gene matches: 10. The CDR3 is 15 amino acids. In germline, CDR1 is ENHRY, CDR2 SYGVKD. The CDR3 DNA follows: TGTGCCACCCTCGGAAAGGGGGCAGGGGCCAACGTCCTGACTTTC. Residues: CATLGKGAGANVLTF.

The genes are TRBV19 and TRBJ1-2; possible D gene TRBD1, 5 bases. The CDR3 is made up of 14 amino acids. The germline V gene encodes CDR1 LNHDA and CDR2 SQIVND (reference sequence). V dropped 7 bases and J dropped 2 bases, with 14 bases sitting between them. DNA of the CDR3: TGTGCCAGTAACAGTGGTGGGGCGAACTATGGCTACACCTTC. Translating it yields CASNSGGANYGYTF.

The V call is TRBV9, the J call TRBJ2-7; TRBD2 agrees at 9 bases. Germline V gene data show CDR1 as SGDLS and CDR2 as YYNGEE. This CDR3 is built from 15 residues. Trimming removed 3 bases from V and 7 bases from J; junction bases left unmatched: 11. CDR3 sequence (DNA): TGTGCCAGCAGCGGTGCTAGCGGGGCGACGGGGGAGCAGTACTTC. It specifies CASSGASGATGEQYF.